This TCR beta chain was retrieved from a study of blood T cells in healthy people across ages. CDR3 length: 16 amino acids. V lost 1 base and J lost 0, with 12 bases in between. The V gene's germline CDR1 is LGHDT and CDR2 YNNKEL (reference sequence). Through a sample-barcoded 5' primer and a J-beta primer mix, a second PCR was run for roughly 7 to 12 cycles. Tags on each cDNA molecule came from a template-switch adaptor with 12 random nucleotides. TCRdb used MiXCR to reprocess the 5' RACE reads, holding one entry per CDR3 protein. The sample holds roughly 1.9 million distinct CDR3 sequences, about 39% seen once.

The sequence came from a human donor in good health. The chain links TRBV3-1 to TRBJ1-1, with unresolved D. The sequenced sample was blood. The CDR3, as DNA: TGTGCCAGCAGCCAAGGGTTGCGGACGGTGAACACTGAAGCTTTCTTT. Translation: CASSQGLRTVNTEAFF.